This T cell receptor beta chain came from a study of blood T cell repertoires in COVID-19. Study-level information: Acute and convalescent COVID-19 specimens originated in the United States, Italy and Spain. In each case, the material was cDNA or gDNA derived from T cells, B-cell-depleted T cells, or PBMCs.

In the original analysis: Estimation of nucleated cell counts was performed using reference gene primer amplification. Assay: immunoSEQ multiplex PCR; the TCRdb copy retains only in-frame clones and omits some. That table is the source of V, J and clone size, and D and trimming were worked out from the DNA. The sample has approximately 250,000 clones; 86% are singletons. Unmatched junction bases numbered 4, after V lost 0 bases and J lost 4 bases. The CDR3 length is 15 residues. Germline V gives CDR1 SGHTS, CDR2 YDEGEE. The origin of this receptor is a man between 18 and 29 years old with active or convalescent COVID-19. Sequencing was done on a sample of peripheral blood. V gene TRBV5-8 combines with J gene TRBJ2-3, with 8 positions matching TRBD2. CDR3 DNA: TGTGCCAGCAGCTTGGTTGGGACTAGATCAGATACGCAGTATTTT. Amino acids: CASSLVGTRSDTQYF.